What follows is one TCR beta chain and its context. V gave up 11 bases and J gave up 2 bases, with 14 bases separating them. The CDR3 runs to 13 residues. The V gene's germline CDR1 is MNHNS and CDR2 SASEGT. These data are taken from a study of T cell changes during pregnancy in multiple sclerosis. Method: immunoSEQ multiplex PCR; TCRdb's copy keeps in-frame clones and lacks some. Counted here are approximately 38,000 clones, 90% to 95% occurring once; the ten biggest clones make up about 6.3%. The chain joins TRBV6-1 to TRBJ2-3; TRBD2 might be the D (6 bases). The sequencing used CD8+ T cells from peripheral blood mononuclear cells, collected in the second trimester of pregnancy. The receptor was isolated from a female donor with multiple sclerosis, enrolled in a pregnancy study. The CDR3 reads CAARRGYTDTQYF. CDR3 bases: TGTGCCGCGAGGAGGGGATACACAGATACGCAGTATTTT.